This T cell receptor (beta chain) was captured by sequencing in a study of metastatic and nonmetastatic thyroid tumors (dated by TCRdb to 2020 to 2022). With respect to the entire study: Repertoires were compared across peripheral blood and tumor or nodule tissue samples from malignant and benign thyroid patients. The paper as a whole reports these results and caveats: In both blood and tumor samples, malignant tumors were reported to have significantly higher TCR beta diversity than benign nodules.

The CDR3 holds 18 amino acids from the cysteine to the phenylalanine. CDR3 DNA is the only sequence kept; it has 54 bases, read in frame from the first base. Compared with germline, V lacks 5 bases and J lacks 3 bases; bases without a gene match: 17. In the germline V gene, CDR1 corresponds to KGHSH and CDR2 to LQKENI. Library preparation used PCR. Sequencing instrument: Illumina HiSeq 4000. The TCR beta-chain CDR3 region of each patient was profiled by high-throughput sequencing. The authors' analysis ran thus. Drawing on CDR3 differences between clinicopathological groups, the researchers built a classifier meant to tell apart patients with distant-metastatic papillary thyroid cancer. To measure repertoire diversity the researchers used the Shannon index, while the Morisita-Horn index served to gauge how similar the tumor and blood repertoires were. TCRdb applied fastp at Q25 and MiXCR to the public reads, then kept only in-frame beta chains. These V and J calls rely on TCRdb rather than the paper's analysis. The sample table records about 93,000 clones; approximately 11% of these occur just once. The ten top clones hold around 11% of the sample.

As for this clone: It lacks a known antigen. No base quality information exists; no much larger clone differs at one position.

No treatment had been received by any patient before thyroid surgery. Using T-cell receptor beta sequencing, the researchers looked back retrospectively at clinical samples from patients, gathered between about 2012 and 2019. The TCR originated in a female donor with papillary thyroid cancer or a benign thyroid nodule (not recorded which). Some clones in this sample may be carry-over from other donors' samples. Material for sequencing was blood. The chain uses TRBV18 and TRBJ1-1; 8 bases in the junction line up with TRBD1. CDR3 region: CASSTFSGRTGRHTEAFF. Here is the DNA: TGTGCCAGCTCAACGTTTTCGGGCCGGACAGGGCGGCACACTGAAGCTTTCTTT.